This T cell receptor beta chain originates from a study of cytomegalovirus exposure and HLA in healthy donors. Notes on the study in general: As a later analysis revealed, the rate of TCR association differed by HLA locus, with DRB1 most and HLA-C fewest.

The PCR contained 60 Vbeta and 13 Jbeta primers. Sequencing used immunoSEQ multiplex PCR; TCRdb keeps in-frame clones, though not all of them. In the table there are some 150,000 clones, 77% of which are singletons. Germline CDR1 is SGHDT and CDR2 is YYEEEE. This CDR3 is built from 14 residues. V lost 0 bases, J lost 2 bases, and 8 bases lay in between. To note about this clone: Its antigen is as yet unknown.

The sample taken for sequencing was PBMCs. The receptor's source is a female donor in good health and CMV-seronegative. This rearrangement joins TRBV5-6 to TRBJ1-2, with D unclear. CDR3 DNA sequence: TGTGCCAGCAGCTTGGCAGTAAACAACTATGGCTACACCTTC. Encoded protein: CASSLAVNNYGYTF.